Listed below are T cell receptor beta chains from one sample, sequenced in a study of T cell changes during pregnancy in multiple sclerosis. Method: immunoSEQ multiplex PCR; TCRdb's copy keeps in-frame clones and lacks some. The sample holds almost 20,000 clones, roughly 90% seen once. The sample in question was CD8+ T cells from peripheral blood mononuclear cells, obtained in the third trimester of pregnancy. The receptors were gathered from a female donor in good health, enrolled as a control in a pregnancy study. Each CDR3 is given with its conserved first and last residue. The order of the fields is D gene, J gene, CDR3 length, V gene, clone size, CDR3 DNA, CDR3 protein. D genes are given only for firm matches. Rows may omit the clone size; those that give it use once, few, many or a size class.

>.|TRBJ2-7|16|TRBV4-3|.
TGCGCCAGCAGCCCTAATCGGCGGGGGCTCGGGTACGAGCAGTACTTC
CASSPNRRGLGYEQYF
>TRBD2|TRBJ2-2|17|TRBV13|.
TGTGCCAGCAGCCCGACTAGCGGGGGCCCGAACACCGGGGAGCTGTTTTTT
CASSPTSGGPNTGELFF
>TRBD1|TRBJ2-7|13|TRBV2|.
TGTGCCAGCCGTGGGACAGGGGAGGTCGAGCAGTACTTC
CASRGTGEVEQYF
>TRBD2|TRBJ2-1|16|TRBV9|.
TGTGCCAGCACCCCCTGGCGCGGGGGGGGCGGCAATGAGCAGTTCTTC
CASTPWRGGGGNEQFF
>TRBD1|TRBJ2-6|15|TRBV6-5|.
TGTGCCAGCAGTTCGACAGGGGCTGGGGCCAACGTCCTGACTTTC
CASSSTGAGANVLTF
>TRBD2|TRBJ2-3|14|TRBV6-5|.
TGTGCCAGCAGTTACGGAGCGGGAACAGATACGCAGTATTTT
CASSYGAGTDTQYF
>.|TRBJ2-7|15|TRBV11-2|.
TGTGCCAGCAGCTACCTAGGGGGTACCCGTGATGAGCAGTACTTC
CASSYLGGTRDEQYF
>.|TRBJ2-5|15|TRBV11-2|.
TGTGCCAGCAGCTTGGGGCATGGAGTCCAAGAGACCCAGTACTTC
CASSLGHGVQETQYF
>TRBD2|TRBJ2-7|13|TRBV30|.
TGTGCCTGGACAGGGAGGGGCTCCTACGAGCAGTACTTC
CAWTGRGSYEQYF
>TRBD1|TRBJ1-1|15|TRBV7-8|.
TGTGCCAGCAGCTTTGGGACAGGGGGAAAAACTGAAGCTTTCTTT
CASSFGTGGKTEAFF
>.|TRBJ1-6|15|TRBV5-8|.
TGTGCCAGCAGCCTACCACAGGGTCCGAATTCACCCCTCCACTTT
CASSLPQGPNSPLHF
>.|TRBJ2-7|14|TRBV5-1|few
TGCGCCAGCAGCTTTAGGACAGCGATCTACGAGCAGTACTTC
CASSFRTAIYEQYF
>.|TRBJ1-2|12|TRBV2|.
TGTGCCCAGCAAGGGGGGGCAGATGGCTACACCTTC
CAQQGGADGYTF
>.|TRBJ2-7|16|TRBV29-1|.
TGCAGCGTTATCCAGCAAGGCGGCCGCATCTCCTACGAGCAGTACTTC
CSVIQQGGRISYEQYF
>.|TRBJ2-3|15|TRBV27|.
TGTGCCAGCAGTTTTACGGGGGTCGACACAGATACGCAGTATTTT
CASSFTGVDTDTQYF
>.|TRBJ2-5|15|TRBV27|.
TGTGCCAGCAGTTTAGCAGGGAGGATTGTGGAGACCCAGTACTTC
CASSLAGRIVETQYF
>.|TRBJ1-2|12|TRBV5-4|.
TGTGCCAGCAGCGACGACAGTCAGGAGCACACCTTC
CASSDDSQEHTF
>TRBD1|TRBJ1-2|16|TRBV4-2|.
TGTGCCAGCAGCCAAGACGACCAACAGGGGAGAGCTGGCTACACCTTC
CASSQDDQQGRAGYTF
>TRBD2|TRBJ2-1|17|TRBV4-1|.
TGCGCCAGCAGCCAAGGGGGAGGGCAGGGAGGATCCAATGAGCAGTTCTTC
CASSQGGGQGGSNEQFF
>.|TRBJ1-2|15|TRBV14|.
TGTGCCAGCAGTCGTAACAGCGGCCCCAACTATGGCTACACCTTC
CASSRNSGPNYGYTF
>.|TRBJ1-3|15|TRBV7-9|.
TGTGCCAGCATGGGTAGGACAGACTCTGGAAACACCATATATTTT
CASMGRTDSGNTIYF
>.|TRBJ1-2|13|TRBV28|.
TGTGCCAGCAGCTTGGCGGGGCTGGATGGCTACACCTTC
CASSLAGLDGYTF
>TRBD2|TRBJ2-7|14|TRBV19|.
TGTGCCAGTAGTCTAGCGGGGAGCTCCTACGAGCAGTACTTC
CASSLAGSSYEQYF
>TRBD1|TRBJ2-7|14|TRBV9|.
TGTGCCAGCAGCGCCGGGACAGGGATCCACGAGCAGTACTTC
CASSAGTGIHEQYF
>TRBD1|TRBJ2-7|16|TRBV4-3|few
TGCGCCAGCAGCCAAGCCAGAGAGACAGGGGAAGGCGAGCAGTACTTC
CASSQARETGEGEQYF
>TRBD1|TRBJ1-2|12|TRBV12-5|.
TGTGCTAGTGGCCAAGCGGACAGGGGCTACACCTTC
CASGQADRGYTF
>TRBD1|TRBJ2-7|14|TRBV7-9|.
TGTGCCAGCAGCTCCCGGGACAGGGGAAGCGAGCAGTACTTC
CASSSRDRGSEQYF
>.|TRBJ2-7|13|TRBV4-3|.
TGCGCCAGCAGCCAAGATAAAGGGGCCGAGCAGTACTTC
CASSQDKGAEQYF
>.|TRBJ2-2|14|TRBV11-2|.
TGTGCCAGCAGCTCGCCGGTCTCTGAAGGGGAGCTGTTTTTT
CASSSPVSEGELFF
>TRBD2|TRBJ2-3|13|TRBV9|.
TGTGCCAGCAGCGACGCGGGGGGAGATACGCAGTATTTT
CASSDAGGDTQYF
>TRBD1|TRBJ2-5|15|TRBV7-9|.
TGTGCCAGCAGCTTTCCTTGGACAGGGGAAGAGACCCAGTACTTC
CASSFPWTGEETQYF
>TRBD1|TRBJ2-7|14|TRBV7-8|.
TGTGCCAGCAGCTCAACAGGGGGGCGATACGAGCAGTACTTC
CASSSTGGRYEQYF
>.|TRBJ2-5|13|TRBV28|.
TGTGCCAGCAGTTTGGGCTTCCAAGAGACCCAGTACTTC
CASSLGFQETQYF
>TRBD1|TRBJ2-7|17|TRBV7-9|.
TGTGCCAGCAGCAATAGCCGAGCCGGGACAGGGACCTACGAGCAGTACTTC
CASSNSRAGTGTYEQYF
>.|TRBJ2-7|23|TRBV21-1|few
TGTGCCAGCAGCCCTCCCCCTCCCGTCCACCGGGACAGGGCCCATCGGCGTCGCTACGAGCAGTACTTC
CASSPPPPVHRDRAHRRRYEQYF
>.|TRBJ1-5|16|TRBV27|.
TGTGCCAGCAGTCTAAAAGGGGGACAACTTTCTCAGCCCCAGCATTTT
CASSLKGGQLSQPQHF
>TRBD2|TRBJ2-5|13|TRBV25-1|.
TGTGCCAGCAGTGCTTGGACTAGCGAGACCCAGTACTTC
CASSAWTSETQYF
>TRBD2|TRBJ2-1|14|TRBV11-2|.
TGTGCCAGCAGCGCGACCGGGACTACAGGTGAGCAGTTCTTC
CASSATGTTGEQFF
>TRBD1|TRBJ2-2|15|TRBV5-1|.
TGCGCCAGCAGCACCCGACAGGGGGGCACCGGGGAGCTGTTTTTT
CASSTRQGGTGELFF
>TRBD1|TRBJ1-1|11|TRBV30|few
TGTGCCTGGCAACAGGGGCCTGAAGCTTTCTTT
CAWQQGPEAFF
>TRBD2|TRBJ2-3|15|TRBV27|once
TGTGCCAGCAGTTTATCAACTAGCGAGAGAGATACGCAGTATTTT
CASSLSTSERDTQYF